This T cell receptor (beta chain) came from a study of vaccination effects on CD4 cells after COVID-19. About the research overall: Every well got a few million PBMC, which were grown with around 10 IU/ml IL-2 and 9 to 10 ug/ml peptides.

Sequencing was performed with immunoSEQ multiplex PCR; in TCRdb, only in-frame clones are kept and a portion is missing. The profile shows about 66,000 clones, around two thirds of them singletons. This clone came up a few times. Its antigen is unidentified. It was after approximately 11 days of culture that CD4+ T cells were isolated. Two doses of either BNT162b2 or mRNA-1273 were given to each participant. All vaccine recipients tested negative for nucleocapsid antibodies and had never contracted SARS-CoV-2 infection. Half-medium replacement with IL-2 medium occurred on days 3 and 7. Notes on the study in general: Convalescent patients were scarce in the study, and it lacked early post-infection timepoints.

Looked up from germline, CDR1 is WNHNN and CDR2 is SYGVQD (reference sequence). The CDR3 runs to 13 residues. V dropped 2 bases and J dropped 3 bases, with 5 bases sitting between them. This chain uses TRBV10-1 with TRBJ1-5; D uncertain. This receptor was identified in a human donor who received a COVID-19 vaccine. Sequenced here: CD4+ T cells from PBMCs cultured without peptide, sampled after COVID-19 vaccination. CDR3 residues: CASSEGYNQPQHF. Here the CDR3 DNA reads TGCGCCAGCAGTGAGGGATACAATCAGCCCCAGCATTTT.